This TCR beta chain was sequenced during a study of T cell changes during pregnancy in multiple sclerosis. Method: immunoSEQ multiplex PCR; TCRdb's copy keeps in-frame clones and lacks some. The data show some 100,000 clones, about 90% seen once. The sequenced sample was peripheral blood, obtained in the second trimester of pregnancy. The receptor was isolated from a female donor with multiple sclerosis, enrolled in a pregnancy study.

The CDR3 nucleotides are TGCGCCAGCAGCGCCGGGACACTACCGGGACAGGGGACTGGAAACACCATATATTTT. Encoded protein: CASSAGTLPGQGTGNTIYF. The rearrangement joins TRBV5-1 to TRBJ1-3, with 10 nucleotides matching TRBD1. V was pared by 4 bases and J by 2 bases, with 15 bases of the junction left unmatched. Per germline, CDR1 SGHRS and CDR2 YFSETQ. The CDR3 sequence is 19 residues long.